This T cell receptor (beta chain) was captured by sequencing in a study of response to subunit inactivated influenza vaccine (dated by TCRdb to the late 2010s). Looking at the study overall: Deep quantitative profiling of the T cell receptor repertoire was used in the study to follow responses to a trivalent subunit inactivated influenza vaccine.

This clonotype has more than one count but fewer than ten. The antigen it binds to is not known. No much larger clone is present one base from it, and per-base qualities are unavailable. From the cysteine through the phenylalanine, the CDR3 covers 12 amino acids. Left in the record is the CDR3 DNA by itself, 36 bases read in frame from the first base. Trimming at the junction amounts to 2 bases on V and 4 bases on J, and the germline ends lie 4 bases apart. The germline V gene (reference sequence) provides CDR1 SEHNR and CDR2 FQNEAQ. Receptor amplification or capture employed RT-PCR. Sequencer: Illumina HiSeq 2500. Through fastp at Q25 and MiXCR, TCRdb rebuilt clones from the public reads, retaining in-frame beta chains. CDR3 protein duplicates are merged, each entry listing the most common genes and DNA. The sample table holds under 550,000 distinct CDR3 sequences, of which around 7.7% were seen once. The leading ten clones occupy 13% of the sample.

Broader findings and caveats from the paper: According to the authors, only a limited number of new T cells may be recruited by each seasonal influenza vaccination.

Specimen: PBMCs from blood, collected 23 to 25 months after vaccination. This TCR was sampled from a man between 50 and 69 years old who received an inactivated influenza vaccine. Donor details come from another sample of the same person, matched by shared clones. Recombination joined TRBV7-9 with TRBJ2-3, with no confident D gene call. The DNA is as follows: TGTGCCAGCAGCTTAATCGCAGATACGCAGTATTTT. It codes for CASSLIADTQYF.